The 25 T cell receptor beta chains in this list originate from one sample, sequenced in a study of T cell responses to AZD1222 COVID-19 vaccine. The repertoire was sequenced with immunoSEQ multiplex PCR; TCRdb's copy has only in-frame clones and lacks some. The table includes 150,000 or so clones, 75% to 95% detected once. The sequences come from peripheral blood, collected on day 0 of AZD1222 vaccination. The receptors were gathered from an adult in good health.

V and J are TRBV6-5 and TRBJ2-1, with D maybe TRBD2 (5 bases). The germline V gene has CDR1 MNHEY and CDR2 SVGAGI. The CDR3 has 12 residues. V was clipped by 6 bases and J by 7 bases, with 10 bases between them. The CDR3 is CASSRGGNEQFF. The DNA of the CDR3 is TGTGCCAGCAGCCGGGGTGGGAATGAGCAGTTCTTC.

The rearrangement joins TRBV23-1 to TRBJ2-1; TRBD2 agrees at 7 bases. TRBV23-1 is placed among ORFs of uncertain function. V dropped 4 bases and J dropped 6; count of bases not matched to a gene: 9. This CDR3 is 15 amino acids long. CDR3 protein: CASSPNGGKGNEQFF. CDR3 sequence (DNA): TGCGCCAGCAGTCCCAACGGGGGGAAGGGCAATGAGCAGTTCTTC.

The rearrangement links TRBV18 to TRBJ1-3, with D possibly TRBD1 on 6 matching bases. The V end lost 2 bases, the J end lost 0 bases, and 11 bases lay between the germline ends. This CDR3 is built from 16 residues. Looked up from germline, CDR1 is KGHSH and CDR2 is LQKENI. Written as DNA, the CDR3 is TGTGCCAGCTCACCAGAACAGGGCTTCTCTGGAAACACCATATATTTT. Translated, it gives CASSPEQGFSGNTIYF.

The chain employs TRBV6-2 or TRBV6-3 and TRBJ2-7; D possibly corresponds to TRBD1 (5 bases). CDR1 and CDR2 (germline): MNHEY, SVGEGT. The CDR3 is 14 amino acids. V was clipped by 6 bases and J by 0 bases, with 12 bases between them. The CDR3 sequence is CASSHADSSYEQYF. The DNA of the CDR3 is TGTGCCAGCAGCCACGCCGACAGCTCCTACGAGCAGTACTTC.

This sequence joins TRBV28 and TRBJ1-5; the match to TRBD1 covers 8 bases. V trimming: 5 bases; J trimming: 7 bases; junction bases outside the gene matches: 7. The CDR3 is 14 residues long. Germline loops: CDR1 MDHEN, CDR2 SYDVKM. CDR3 sequence: CASSPQGAHQPQHF. The DNA for the CDR3 is TGTGCCAGCAGTCCGCAGGGGGCACACCAGCCCCAGCATTTT. The variable domain in full, completed from reference TRBV28 and TRBJ1-5, reads DVKVTQSSRYLVKRTGEKVFLECVQDMDHENMFWYRQDPGLGLRLIYFSYDVKMKEKGDIPEGYSVSREKKERFSLILESASTNQTSMYLCASSPQGAHQPQHFGDGTRLSIL.

This clone was counted a few times. The chain uses TRBV4-1 and TRBJ2-2; D call uncertain. From germline, CDR1 is MGHRA and CDR2 YSYEKL. V lost 4 bases, J lost 5 bases, and 11 bases lay in between. This CDR3 has 14 residues. The CDR3 DNA follows: TGCGCCAGCAGCCTGACGGAAGGAACCGGGGAGCTGTTTTTT. Translating gives CASSLTEGTGELFF.

The genes are TRBV9 and TRBJ1-2; TRBD1 agrees at 8 bases. From germline, CDR1 is SGDLS and CDR2 YYNGEE. With V trimmed by 4 bases and J by 5 bases, 7 bases remained unmatched. The CDR3 runs 14 residues. The CDR3 region is CASSTRQGHYGYTF. The CDR3 DNA is TGTGCCAGCAGCACCCGACAGGGGCATTATGGCTACACCTTC.

The V gene is TRBV7-8, the J gene TRBJ2-1; D is possibly TRBD1 or TRBD2 (6 bases each). V was pared by 5 bases and J by 8 bases, with 16 bases between. Germline values: CDR1 SGHVS, CDR2 FQNEAQ. The CDR3 length is 14 residues. This chain's CDR3 is CASSGAGGFDEQFF. CDR3 sequence (DNA): TGTGCCAGCAGCGGTGCCGGGGGCTTCGATGAGCAGTTCTTC.

V is TRBV19 and J is TRBJ2-7, with D uncertain. The V gene's germline CDR1 is LNHDA and CDR2 SQIVND (reference sequence). The CDR3 loop spans 13 amino acids. Trimming pared 1 base from V and 7 bases from J, leaving 11 bases between. The CDR3 nucleotides are TGTGCCAGTAGTATAGGATCTGCCTCTGAGCAGTACTTC. Translating it yields CASSIGSASEQYF.

This chain joins TRBV5-4 and TRBJ2-7, with D hard to call. The CDR3 is made up of 13 amino acids. The germline V gene encodes CDR1 SGHNT and CDR2 YYREEE (reference sequence). The V end was cut by 0 bases, the J end by 0 bases, with 4 bases between. This CDR3 reads CASSLGSSYEQYF. The CDR3, as DNA: TGTGCCAGCAGCTTGGGGAGCTCCTACGAGCAGTACTTC.

The chain joins TRBV7-3 to TRBJ1-1; D might be TRBD1 (6 bases). Trimming pared 5 bases from V and 4 bases from J, leaving 14 bases between. The CDR3 contains 14 residues. Germline CDR1 SGHTA, CDR2 FQGTGA. CDR3 residues: CASSHREVGTEAFF. CDR3 DNA sequence: TGTGCCAGCAGCCACAGGGAGGTGGGCACTGAAGCTTTCTTT. Full variable domain (missing parts from reference TRBV7-3 and TRBJ1-1): GAGVSQTPSNKVTEKGKYVELRCDPISGHTALYWYRQSLGQGPEFLIYFQGTGAADDSGLPNDRFFAVRPEGSVSTLKIQRTERGDSAVYLCASSHREVGTEAFFGQGTRLTVV.

The genes are TRBV10-3 and TRBJ1-2; 10 bases agree with TRBD1. V lost 3 bases, J lost 6 bases, and 10 bases stayed unmatched. This CDR3 is built from 16 residues. Germline V gives CDR1 ENHRY, CDR2 SYGVKD. The CDR3 bases are TGTGCCATCAGTGACCCGACGGGGACAGGGGTTAATGGCTACACCTTC. Encoded protein: CAISDPTGTGVNGYTF.

This clone was detected only once. The gene calls are TRBV11-2 and TRBJ1-5; D call uncertain. The CDR3 runs to 15 residues. Germline CDR1 reads SGHAT; CDR2 reads FQNNGV. V lost 5 bases, J lost 2 bases, and 13 bases lay in between. The CDR3 region is CASSPTYSGNQPQHF. The CDR3 nucleotides are TGTGCCAGCAGCCCCACATATTCGGGCAATCAGCCCCAGCATTTT.

The J gene is TRBJ2-2, the V gene TRBV7-9; the match to TRBD1 covers 7 bases. The germline V gene encodes CDR1 SEHNR and CDR2 FQNEAQ (reference sequence). The CDR3 is made up of 15 amino acids. Trimming cost V 1 base and J 5 bases; bases outside gene matches: 4. CDR3 in DNA: TGTGCCAGCAGCTTAGACAGGGGTTTTACCGGGGAGCTGTTTTTT. Protein product: CASSLDRGFTGELFF.

V gene TRBV30 combines with J gene TRBJ1-1; perhaps TRBD1 as D (6 bases). Germline V lookup: CDR1 GTSNPN, CDR2 SVGIG (reference sequence). The ends were cut back, 0 bases at V and 1 base at J, with 15 bases in the middle. This CDR3 comprises 16 residues. This chain's CDR3 is CAWSVRARTENTEAFF. The CDR3 nucleotides are TGTGCCTGGAGTGTACGGGCCAGGACAGAGAACACTGAAGCTTTCTTT.

The chain combines TRBV12-2 with TRBJ1-6. TRBV12-2 is recorded as a pseudogene. The CDR3 totals 16 residues. Here the CDR3 DNA reads TGTGCAAGTCGCTTAGGACTCTCGTATCTCGATTCACCCCTCCACTTT. This translates into CASRLGLSYLDSPLHF.

The rearrangement joins TRBV4-3 to TRBJ2-7; D remains unclear. Germline V lookup: CDR1 LGHNA, CDR2 YSLEER. V dropped 4 bases and J dropped 4 bases, with 11 bases sitting between them. CDR3 length: 13 residues. In nucleotides, the CDR3 is TGCGCCAGCAGCCTTTCCCGAGCGTACGAGCAGTACTTC. Protein sequence: CASSLSRAYEQYF.

The chain has TRBV2 and TRBJ2-2; weak D call: TRBD1 (7 bases). Trimming took 3 bases from V and 3 from J, leaving 14 bases between them. The germline CDR1 and CDR2 sequences are SNHLY and FYNNEI. CDR3 length: 16 residues. CDR3 coding DNA: TGTGCCAGCAGTGACGGCCAGGGGGGTCACACCGGGGAGCTGTTTTTT. Translating it yields CASSDGQGGHTGELFF. Supplemented by reference TRBV2 and TRBJ2-2, the full variable domain reads EPEVTQTPSHQVTQMGQEVILRCVPISNHLYFYWYRQILGQKVEFLVSFYNNEISEKSEIFDDQFSVERPDGSNFTLKIRSTKLEDSAMYFCASSDGQGGHTGELFFGEGSRLTVL.

This clone was observed a few times. V and J are TRBV27 and TRBJ1-3; D gene uncertain. The CDR3 spans 14 residues. V was shortened by 4 bases and J by 1 base, with 8 bases between the two germline ends. Germline lookup yields CDR1 MNHEY and CDR2 SMNVEV (reference sequence). The chain's CDR3 is CASSYSASGNTIYF. The CDR3, as DNA: TGTGCCAGCAGTTATTCCGCGTCTGGAAACACCATATATTTT.

This chain joins TRBV6-5 and TRBJ2-2; D is uncertain. The CDR3 runs to 13 residues. V lost 0 bases to trimming and J lost 7 bases, with 6 bases between them. In germline, CDR1 is MNHEY, CDR2 SVGAGI. As DNA, the CDR3 is TGTGCCAGCAGTTACTCTGTTGGCGGGGAGCTGTTTTTT. Amino acids: CASSYSVGGELFF.

This chain connects TRBV20-1 to TRBJ1-5; no definite D call. Trimming removed 3 bases from V and 10 bases from J, with 13 bases in between. The CDR3 extends over 12 amino acids. Germline V gene sequence: CDR1 DFQATT, CDR2 SNEGSKA (reference sequence). The CDR3 loop reads CSASKERGPQHF. The CDR3 coding sequence is TGCAGTGCTAGTAAAGAGCGTGGTCCCCAGCATTTT.

This clone was picked up one time. The chain is built from TRBV28 and TRBJ1-5, with 9 bases that match TRBD1. Germline CDR1 and CDR2: MDHEN and SYDVKM. J gave up 4 bases and V 7 bases, and 8 bases lay outside the gene matches. The CDR3 totals 15 residues. In DNA, the CDR3 is TGTGCCAGCATCGGAGCGGGACAGGGTAATCAGCCCCAGCATTTT. Its translation is CASIGAGQGNQPQHF.

The chain links TRBV6-5 to TRBJ1-5; 7 bases fit TRBD1. This CDR3 spans 16 amino acids. Germline V gives CDR1 MNHEY, CDR2 SVGAGI. Trimming cost V 0 bases and J 5 bases; bases outside gene matches: 7. For the CDR3, the DNA is TGTGCCAGCAGTTACTCGTACTGGACAGGAGATCAGCCCCAGCATTTT. This encodes CASSYSYWTGDQPQHF.

This chain links TRBV5-1 with TRBJ1-4, with D possibly TRBD1 on 5 matching bases. The length of the CDR3 is 17 residues. V gave up 6 bases and J gave up 5 bases, with 23 bases separating them. Germline V CDR1 and CDR2: SGHRS, YFSETQ. The CDR3 region has the DNA TGCGCCAGCACCAGCTCTCATCCCGGGACGGGAAATGAAAAACTGTTTTTT. It codes for CASTSSHPGTGNEKLFF.

The genes are TRBV11-2 and TRBJ1-5; D is perhaps TRBD1 (6 bases). With 5 bases removed from V and 7 bases from J, the gap between germline ends came to 15 bases. This CDR3 has 14 amino acids. Germline V gene sequence: CDR1 SGHAT, CDR2 FQNNGV. The CDR3 DNA reads as TGTGCCAGCAGCCTGGGGGGGCCACGGCAGCCCCAGCATTTT. It yields the protein CASSLGGPRQPQHF.